The 30 T cell receptor beta chains given below trace back to one sample, sequenced in a study of blood T cell repertoires in COVID-19. Assay: immunoSEQ multiplex PCR; the TCRdb copy retains only in-frame clones and omits some. Found here are 150,000 to 200,000 clones, roughly 90% of them singletons; the top ten hold roughly 2.8%. Sequencing was done on a sample of peripheral blood. The source is a man in his fifties or sixties with acute or convalescent COVID-19.

The V gene is TRBV6-5, the J gene TRBJ1-4; TRBD1 aligns across 7 bases. The germline V gene encodes CDR1 MNHEY and CDR2 SVGAGI. J was trimmed by 3 bases and V by 6 bases; bases with no gene match: 4. The CDR3 sequence is 14 residues long. CDR3: CASSLGQANEKLFF. The DNA of the CDR3 is TGTGCCAGCAGCCTCGGACAGGCTAATGAAAAACTGTTTTTT.

V is TRBV29-1 and J is TRBJ1-4, with D possibly being TRBD1 (6 bases). The germline CDR1 and CDR2 sequences are SQVTM and ANQGSEA. CDR3 length: 12 amino acids. V lost 6 bases, J lost 7 bases, and 12 bases lay in between. CDR3 residues: CSVGRGGEKLFF. The CDR3 DNA reads TGCAGCGTCGGAAGGGGGGGTGAAAAACTGTTTTTT.

A word on this clone: Other DNA sequences from this sample encode an identical CDR3 as well. The CDR3 loop is CASSSGGGDYGYTF. CDR3 bases: TGTGCCAGCAGCTCCGGTGGGGGCGACTATGGCTACACCTTC. The chain has TRBV7-2 and TRBJ1-2; D is perhaps TRBD1 (6 bases). This CDR3 spans 14 amino acids. Trimming removed 4 bases from V and 3 bases from J, with 12 bases in between. CDR1 SGHTA and CDR2 FQGNSA come from the germline V gene.

The chain joins TRBV6-5 to TRBJ2-1, with D possibly TRBD1 on 6 matching bases. V shed 5 bases and J shed 10 bases, with 12 bases lying between them. The CDR3 covers 12 residues. Germline assignment: CDR1 MNHEY and CDR2 SVGAGI. CDR3 in amino acids: CASSTGSREQFF. Here the CDR3 DNA reads TGTGCCAGCAGTACAGGGAGTCGGGAGCAGTTCTTC.

This clone was observed a few times. The chain employs TRBV5-5 and TRBJ1-3, with D possibly being TRBD1 (5 bases). Trimming removed 0 bases from V and 3 bases from J, with 10 bases in between. There are 15 residues in the CDR3. Germline V CDR1 and CDR2: SGHKS, YYEKEE (reference sequence). In nucleotides, the CDR3 is TGTGCCAGCAGCTTGGTTTGGCAGGGTGGAAACACCATATATTTT. It encodes CASSLVWQGGNTIYF.

The V and J genes are TRBV25-1 and TRBJ1-2, with 9 bases lining up with TRBD1. The germline gives CDR1 MGHDK, CDR2 SYGVNS. This CDR3 has 16 residues. V trimming: 4 bases; J trimming: 3 bases; junction bases outside the gene matches: 9. The CDR3 DNA reads TGTGCCAGCAGTGGCCCGGGACAGGGACTCTACTATGGCTACACCTTC. It codes for CASSGPGQGLYYGYTF.

This clone was picked up a small number of times. The chain is built from TRBV14 and TRBJ1-4; no reliable D call. Trimming removed 5 bases at V and 4 bases at J, with 17 bases between. The CDR3 runs 16 residues. Germline-derived CDR1 and CDR2 are SGHDN and FVKESK. Written as DNA, the CDR3 is TGTGCCAGCAGCGACCGGGCGGGCGGGATTAATGAAAAACTGTTTTTT. Translating it yields CASSDRAGGINEKLFF.

This clone was picked up many times. The V and J genes are TRBV4-2 and TRBJ2-7; TRBD2 matches 9 bases. The CDR3 is made up of 15 amino acids. Germline CDR1 LGHNA, CDR2 YNFKEQ. V lost 1 base and J lost 4; bases outside the gene matches: 5. The CDR3 coding sequence is TGTGCCAGCAGCCAAGTAGCGGGGGTGGGATACGAGCAGTACTTC. Protein sequence: CASSQVAGVGYEQYF.

This rearrangement joins TRBV10-3 to TRBJ1-1, with unresolved D. The CDR3 extends over 11 amino acids. Germline V CDR1 and CDR2: ENHRY, SYGVKD. V was pared by 6 bases and J by 7 bases, with 9 bases between. The CDR3 coding sequence is TGTGCCATCAGCGGGGATTTTGAAGCTTTCTTT. Protein product: CAISGDFEAFF.

This rearrangement joins TRBV9 to TRBJ1-2; 7 bases line up with TRBD1. This CDR3 spans 14 amino acids. V lost 4 bases, J lost 2 bases, and 5 bases stayed unmatched. Germline V gene data show CDR1 as SGDLS and CDR2 as YYNGEE. In nucleotides, the CDR3 is TGTGCCAGCAGCCCGGAACAGGGGAACTATGGCTACACCTTC. Protein product: CASSPEQGNYGYTF.

The V call is TRBV27, the J call TRBJ2-1, with 9 bases matching TRBD2. With 6 bases clipped from V and 2 bases from J, the junction kept 2 bases outside the gene matches. The CDR3 spans 14 residues. Germline CDR1 reads MNHEY; CDR2 reads SMNVEV (reference sequence). CDR3 protein: CASRERGAYNEQFF. The CDR3 DNA reads as TGTGCCAGCAGGGAGCGGGGGGCCTACAATGAGCAGTTCTTC.

The chain is built from TRBV5-1 and TRBJ1-2, with D hard to call. This CDR3 has 16 residues. Germline assignment: CDR1 SGHRS and CDR2 YFSETQ. The V and J ends lost 4 bases and 12 bases respectively, with 28 bases between them. The CDR3 loop is CASSPTPGILPRTDTF. CDR3 nucleotide sequence: TGCGCCAGCAGCCCTACCCCCGGGATTCTCCCCCGTACAGACACCTTC. The full variable domain, rest sourced from reference TRBV5-1 and TRBJ1-2, is KAGVTQTPRYLIKTRGQQVTLSCSPISGHRSVSWYQQTPGQGLQFLFEYFSETQRNKGNFPGRFSGRQFSNSRSEMNVSTLELGDSALYLCASSPTPGILPRTDTFGSGTRLTVV.

V gene TRBV19 combines with J gene TRBJ2-1; D uncertain. Between the trimmed V and J ends, which lost 4 bases and 4 bases, there was a span of 14 bases. The CDR3 runs to 15 residues. The germline gives CDR1 LNHDA, CDR2 SQIVND (reference sequence). The CDR3, as DNA: TGTGCCAGTAGTACCGCGACAAATTATTACAATGAGCAGTTCTTC. It translates to CASSTATNYYNEQFF.

The genes are TRBV11-2 and TRBJ2-7, with a weak D call TRBD1 (6 bases). This CDR3 is built from 16 residues. From germline, CDR1 is SGHAT and CDR2 FQNNGV. V lost 2 bases and J lost 5, with 19 bases in between. The CDR3 reads CASSLSLVRGMHEQYF. For the CDR3, the DNA is TGTGCCAGCAGCTTATCTCTCGTTAGGGGGATGCACGAGCAGTACTTC.

V usage is TRBV27 and J usage is TRBJ1-1; D not certain. V gave up 4 bases and J gave up 0 bases, with 12 bases separating them. The CDR3 sequence is 15 residues long. Looked up from germline, CDR1 is MNHEY and CDR2 is SMNVEV (reference sequence). The chain's CDR3 is CASSSTRGMNTEAFF. As DNA, the CDR3 is TGTGCCAGCAGTTCCACCCGGGGAATGAACACTGAAGCTTTCTTT.

This rearrangement joins TRBV6-5 to TRBJ1-2, with 7 bases matching TRBD1. Germline CDR1 MNHEY, CDR2 SVGAGI. This CDR3 has 14 amino acids. The ends lost 7 bases at V and 7 bases at J; junction bases unmatched: 12. The CDR3 protein is CASISGQVIGGYTF. DNA for the CDR3: TGTGCCAGCATATCAGGACAGGTGATTGGTGGCTACACCTTC.

The chain is built from TRBV11-2 and TRBJ1-6; possible D gene TRBD1, 5 bases. CDR1 SGHAT and CDR2 FQNNGV come from the germline V gene. This CDR3 region has 14 residues. The V and J ends lost 1 base and 11 bases respectively, with 12 bases between them. The CDR3 loop reads CASSLVGREAPLHF. The CDR3 DNA sequence: TGTGCCAGCAGCTTAGTAGGCAGGGAGGCACCCCTCCACTTT.

The V call is TRBV18, the J call TRBJ1-4, with D possibly being TRBD1 (6 bases). This CDR3 has 15 residues. Germline lookup yields CDR1 KGHSH and CDR2 LQKENI. The V end was cut by 3 bases, the J end by 4 bases, with 12 bases between. CDR3 DNA: TGTGCCAGCTCACCCAGGACAGCTTTTAATGAAAAACTGTTTTTT. Protein sequence: CASSPRTAFNEKLFF.

This clone occurred a few times. V and J are TRBV29-1 and TRBJ1-1; D may be TRBD1 (6 bases). This CDR3 region has 12 residues. Germline assignment: CDR1 SQVTM and CDR2 ANQGSEA. CDR3 sequence (DNA): TGCAACGCTGTTGGGGGCGACACTGAAGCTTTCTTT. It encodes CNAVGGDTEAFF.

V gene TRBV12-3 or TRBV12-4 combines with J gene TRBJ2-7; D call uncertain. The V and J ends lost 2 bases and 6 bases respectively, with 8 bases between them. The CDR3 loop spans 12 amino acids. Written as DNA, the CDR3 is TGTGCCAGCAGTTTATCCGGAGTCGAGCAGTACTTC. Its translation is CASSLSGVEQYF.

The chain links TRBV7-9 to TRBJ2-1; D is possibly TRBD2 (6 bases). The CDR3 contains 15 residues. CDR1 is SEHNR, CDR2 FQNEAQ, per germline (reference sequence). The V gene lost 6 bases and the J gene lost 4 bases, with 16 bases spanning the gap. CDR3 amino acids: CASSRWDFQYNEQFF. The CDR3 coding sequence is TGTGCCAGCAGTCGGTGGGACTTTCAATACAATGAGCAGTTCTTC.

The gene calls are TRBV10-3 and TRBJ2-5; 7 nucleotides line up with TRBD1. Germline V gives CDR1 ENHRY, CDR2 SYGVKD. V shed 0 bases, J shed 4 bases, and the junction held 5 bases outside the gene matches. The CDR3 loop spans 15 amino acids. The CDR3 here is CAISESRTGRETQYF. The CDR3 DNA follows: TGTGCCATCAGTGAGTCCAGGACAGGTAGAGAGACCCAGTACTTC.

The chain joins TRBV12-5 to TRBJ2-3, with D possibly matching TRBD2 (6 bases). The V end was cut by 4 bases, the J end by 2 bases, with 13 bases between. Germline CDR1 is LGHNT and CDR2 is FRNRAP. CDR3 length: 15 amino acids. The CDR3 sequence: CASGSLLALTDTQYF. The CDR3 DNA is TGTGCTAGTGGTTCCCTTCTAGCGCTCACAGATACGCAGTATTTT.

The chain joins TRBV10-3 to TRBJ1-1; D possibly corresponds to TRBD1 (6 bases). The V end was cut by 7 bases, the J end by 1 base, with 13 bases between. The CDR3 has 14 amino acids. Germline CDR1 ENHRY, CDR2 SYGVKD. CDR3 nucleotide sequence: TGTGCCATCAAAACCCCGGGACAGAACACTGAAGCTTTCTTT. Translation gives CAIKTPGQNTEAFF.

The table lists this clone with a count of one. J is TRBJ1-1 and V is TRBV10-3, with D maybe TRBD1 (5 bases). Germline V gene lookup returns CDR1 ENHRY and CDR2 SYGVKD. CDR3 length: 14 residues. The V end was cut by 10 bases, the J end by 5 bases, with 20 bases between. The CDR3 DNA is TGTGCCACCCTCCCAAATGGGGGGGGGACTGAAGCTTTCTTT. Its translation is CATLPNGGGTEAFF.

The V call is TRBV5-1, the J call TRBJ1-1; the D gene is possibly TRBD1 (5 bases). Germline CDR1 SGHRS, CDR2 YFSETQ. This CDR3 region has 14 residues. The germline V and J ends were trimmed by 1 base and 6 bases, with 13 bases remaining between them. CDR3 sequence (DNA): TGCGCCAGCAGCTTGCCTTCCGGGACTCCTGAAGCTTTCTTT. Amino acids: CASSLPSGTPEAFF. Full variable domain (missing parts from reference TRBV5-1 and TRBJ1-1): KAGVTQTPRYLIKTRGQQVTLSCSPISGHRSVSWYQQTPGQGLQFLFEYFSETQRNKGNFPGRFSGRQFSNSRSEMNVSTLELGDSALYLCASSLPSGTPEAFFGQGTRLTVV.

This clone has only one observation. The rearrangement joins TRBV4-1 to TRBJ1-3; no definite D call. The CDR3 totals 15 residues. Trimming removed 0 bases from V and 2 bases from J, with 8 bases in between. Germline assignment: CDR1 MGHRA and CDR2 YSYEKL. The CDR3 loop is CASSQDEAAGNTIYF. CDR3 bases: TGCGCCAGCAGCCAAGATGAGGCAGCTGGAAACACCATATATTTT.

The chain employs TRBV6-5 and TRBJ1-6; D unclear. This CDR3 is built from 11 residues. Germline V gene data show CDR1 as MNHEY and CDR2 as SVGAGI. V lost 8 bases and J lost 9, with 8 bases in between. The CDR3 coding sequence is TGTGCCAGCGCCATCGGTTCACCCCTCCACTTT. Protein product: CASAIGSPLHF.

The chain joins TRBV10-2 to TRBJ1-2, with a weak D call TRBD1 (6 bases). This CDR3 comprises 12 residues. Germline V lookup: CDR1 WSHSY, CDR2 SAAADI. The germline V and J ends were trimmed by 5 bases and 6 bases, with 10 bases remaining between them. The CDR3 coding sequence is TGCGCCAGCAGTTGGAACAGGGATGGCTACACCTTC. Encoded protein: CASSWNRDGYTF.

J is TRBJ2-5 and V is TRBV3-1 (or the pseudogene TRBV3-2); 10 bases agree with TRBD1. V shed 5 bases and J 4 bases; nucleotides not matched to a gene: 4. The CDR3 is made up of 14 amino acids. Germline V gives CDR1 LGHDT, CDR2 YNNKEL (reference sequence). The chain's CDR3 is CASSFGTGVETQYF. DNA for the CDR3: TGTGCCAGCAGCTTCGGGACAGGGGTAGAGACCCAGTACTTC.